This is a list of T cell receptor beta chains from one sample in a study of brain T cells in children with intractable seizures. The assay was immunoSEQ multiplex PCR, and TCRdb's table has in-frame clones only and misses some. This sample has 110,000 or so clones, with around 94% found just once. Sequenced material: peripheral blood, taken at surgery. These receptors were taken from a boy less than two years old with hemimegalencephaly and intractable seizures. Both conserved end residues are part of each CDR3. A D gene is named only where the DNA matches it firmly. Not every row has a clone size; where given, it reads once, few, many or a size class.

D gene: TRBD2
clone size: -
J gene: TRBJ2-7
V gene: TRBV11-2
CDR3 protein: CASSSSGSHLREQYF
CDR3 DNA: TGTGCCAGCAGCTCAAGCGGGAGCCACCTACGGGAGCAGTACTTC

D gene: -
clone size: -
J gene: TRBJ1-5
V gene: TRBV28
CDR3 protein: CASSIEGNQPQHF
CDR3 DNA: TGTGCCAGCAGTATAGAGGGGAATCAGCCCCAGCATTTT

D gene: -
clone size: -
J gene: TRBJ1-1
V gene: TRBV6-2/TRBV6-3
CDR3 protein: CASSYPAPEAFF
CDR3 DNA: TGTGCCAGCAGTTACCCCGCCCCTGAAGCTTTCTTT

D gene: -
clone size: once
J gene: TRBJ2-2
V gene: TRBV1
CDR3 protein: CTSSHGTSGTLHTGELFF
CDR3 DNA: TGCACCAGCAGCCACGGGACTAGCGGGACGTTGCACACCGGGGAGCTGTTTTTT

D gene: -
clone size: -
J gene: TRBJ1-4
V gene: TRBV27
CDR3 protein: CASSLSRVEKLFF
CDR3 DNA: TGTGCCAGCAGTTTATCCAGGGTTGAAAAACTGTTTTTT

D gene: -
clone size: -
J gene: TRBJ2-7
V gene: TRBV28
CDR3 protein: CASSFSGNGYEQYF
CDR3 DNA: TGTGCCAGCAGTTTTTCTGGGAATGGGTACGAGCAGTACTTC

D gene: TRBD2
clone size: -
J gene: TRBJ2-5
V gene: TRBV27
CDR3 protein: CASKPGLPKETQYF
CDR3 DNA: TGTGCCAGCAAACCGGGACTACCCAAAGAGACCCAGTACTTC

D gene: -
clone size: -
J gene: TRBJ2-7
V gene: TRBV9
CDR3 protein: CASSRALYEQYF
CDR3 DNA: TGTGCCAGCAGCAGGGCCCTCTACGAGCAGTACTTC

D gene: -
clone size: -
J gene: TRBJ2-7
V gene: TRBV24-1
CDR3 protein: CATSPYRVSSYEQYF
CDR3 DNA: TGTGCCACCAGTCCTTACAGGGTCAGCTCCTACGAGCAGTACTTC

D gene: -
clone size: -
J gene: TRBJ1-1
V gene: TRBV28
CDR3 protein: CASSIRQLLNTEAFF
CDR3 DNA: TGTGCCAGCAGTATACGACAGCTACTGAACACTGAAGCTTTCTTT